A selection of T cell receptor beta chains follows, all from one sample in a study of blood T cell repertoires in COVID-19. Sequencing was performed with immunoSEQ multiplex PCR; in TCRdb, only in-frame clones are kept and a portion is missing. The repertoire includes over 100,000 clones, about 89% of them detected once, and roughly 4% sits in the top ten. The sample was peripheral blood. The source of these receptors is a man aged 60-69 years with COVID-19, enrolled during active disease. The CDR3 runs from the conserved cysteine through the conserved F or W. Each record gives: D gene, clone size, J gene, V gene, CDR3 DNA, CDR3 protein. The D gene is left open where the match is weak. The size of a clone is reported for some rows only, either as once, few or many, or as a class for expanded clones.

D: TRBD1
size: NA
J: TRBJ1-3
V: TRBV6-5
DNA: TGTGCCAGCCACGAGGGGGCTATCGGAAACACCATATATTTT
CDR3: CASHEGAIGNTIYF

D: TRBD1
size: NA
J: TRBJ1-1
V: TRBV7-2
DNA: TGTGCCAGCAGCTTAGACAGGGGGGTAGACACTGAAGCTTTCTTT
CDR3: CASSLDRGVDTEAFF

D: TRBD2
size: NA
J: TRBJ2-3
V: TRBV30
DNA: TGTGCCTGGAAGAGGGCTAGCGGGGGGGATACGCAGTATTTT
CDR3: CAWKRASGGDTQYF

D: NA
size: once
J: TRBJ1-3
V: TRBV30
DNA: TGTGCCTGGAGTGTTCAGGGCCCGTCTGGAAACACCATATATTTT
CDR3: CAWSVQGPSGNTIYF

D: NA
size: NA
J: TRBJ1-4
V: TRBV3-1/TRBV3-2
DNA: TGTGCCAGCAGCCCGGACAACACTAATGAAAAACTGTTTTTT
CDR3: CASSPDNTNEKLFF

D: TRBD1
size: NA
J: TRBJ1-5
V: TRBV2
DNA: TGTGCCAGCACTCCCCCCGGGACAGGGCGCAATCAGCCCCAGCATTTT
CDR3: CASTPPGTGRNQPQHF

D: TRBD2
size: NA
J: TRBJ2-3
V: TRBV4-3
DNA: TGCGCCAGCAGCCAAGAGCGGGGGGGGGCCGTCACAGATACGCAGTATTTT
CDR3: CASSQERGGAVTDTQYF

D: TRBD1
size: NA
J: TRBJ2-7
V: TRBV28
DNA: TGTGCCAGCAGTTCTGGGACAGGGCTCCCCTACGAGCAGTACTTC
CDR3: CASSSGTGLPYEQYF

D: NA
size: NA
J: TRBJ1-2
V: TRBV7-8
DNA: TGTGCCAGCAGCGGACGAACAGGGTATGGCTACACCTTC
CDR3: CASSGRTGYGYTF

D: NA
size: NA
J: TRBJ1-1
V: TRBV5-1
DNA: TGCGCCAGCAGCTTGCAGGGATGGAACACTGAAGCTTTCTTT
CDR3: CASSLQGWNTEAFF

D: TRBD1
size: NA
J: TRBJ2-2
V: TRBV7-9
DNA: TGTGCCAGCAGCTTAGCGCTTGGACAGGGTGGCACCGGGGAGCTGTTTTTT
CDR3: CASSLALGQGGTGELFF

D: NA
size: few
J: TRBJ1-2
V: TRBV19
DNA: TGTGCCAGTAGTATCTGGGGCGATGGTAATGGCTACACCTTC
CDR3: CASSIWGDGNGYTF

D: NA
size: NA
J: TRBJ2-3
V: TRBV9
DNA: TGTGCCAGCAGCAGAGAGGGCGGGGCGAGCACAGATACGCAGTATTTT
CDR3: CASSREGGASTDTQYF

D: TRBD1
size: NA
J: TRBJ1-6
V: TRBV18
DNA: TGTGCCAGCTCACCCGTCTCAGGGACAGGGGGCCGGAGCTCCTATAATTCACCCCTCCACTTT
CDR3: CASSPVSGTGGRSSYNSPLHF

D: TRBD1
size: NA
J: TRBJ1-4
V: TRBV18
DNA: TGTGCCAGCTCACCAGGGACAGCTGAAAAACTGTTTTTT
CDR3: CASSPGTAEKLFF

D: NA
size: NA
J: TRBJ2-7
V: TRBV4-2
DNA: TGTGCCAGCAGCCAAGACAGGGCTATAGAGCAGTACTTC
CDR3: CASSQDRAIEQYF

D: TRBD1
size: few
J: TRBJ1-5
V: TRBV6-5
DNA: TGTGCCAGCAGCTTGGGACAGGAGATAAATCAGCCCCAGCATTTT
CDR3: CASSLGQEINQPQHF

D: TRBD1
size: NA
J: TRBJ1-2
V: TRBV7-2
DNA: TGTGCCAGCAGCTTAGCGTCCGGGACAGCTAACGGCTACACCTTC
CDR3: CASSLASGTANGYTF

D: TRBD1
size: few
J: TRBJ1-5
V: TRBV20-1
DNA: TGCAGTGCTAGTACAGGGGGCTATAGCAATCAGCCCCAGCATTTT
CDR3: CSASTGGYSNQPQHF

D: NA
size: once
J: TRBJ2-1
V: TRBV10-3
DNA: TGTGCCATCAGGCTTTCTGGGGGCCCCTCTTCAGAGCAGTTCTTC
CDR3: CAIRLSGGPSSEQFF

D: TRBD1
size: few
J: TRBJ1-6
V: TRBV5-1
DNA: TGCGCCAGCAGCTTGGCGACAGGGGACAATTCACCCCTCCACTTT
CDR3: CASSLATGDNSPLHF

D: TRBD1
size: NA
J: TRBJ1-2
V: TRBV2
DNA: TGTGCCAGCAGTGAAGGGACAGGGGAGACCTTC
CDR3: CASSEGTGETF

D: TRBD2
size: NA
J: TRBJ2-3
V: TRBV5-1
DNA: TGCGCCAGCAGCTTGGGGCTAGCGGGGGGCCACGAAAGCACAGATACGCAGTATTTT
CDR3: CASSLGLAGGHESTDTQYF

D: NA
size: NA
J: TRBJ1-3
V: TRBV5-1
DNA: TGCGCCAGCAGCTTACAGTCTCTCTCTGGAAACACCATATATTTT
CDR3: CASSLQSLSGNTIYF

D: NA
size: NA
J: TRBJ1-1
V: TRBV7-8
DNA: TGTGCCAGCAGCTTAGGTGGCAGGGGATCCACTGAAGCTTTCTTT
CDR3: CASSLGGRGSTEAFF

D: NA
size: NA
J: TRBJ1-5
V: TRBV10-3
DNA: TGTGCCATCAGTGGTGGGGGCGGGAGCAATCAGCCCCAGCATTTT
CDR3: CAISGGGGSNQPQHF

D: TRBD1
size: NA
J: TRBJ2-7
V: TRBV28
DNA: TGTGCCAGCACGGACAGGGGGTTATACGAGCAGTACTTC
CDR3: CASTDRGLYEQYF

D: TRBD1
size: NA
J: TRBJ1-2
V: TRBV24-1
DNA: TGTGCCACCAGTGACGCCAGGGGGAAGAGCTATGGCTACACCTTC
CDR3: CATSDARGKSYGYTF

D: TRBD1
size: NA
J: TRBJ1-2
V: TRBV6-6
DNA: TGTGCCAGCAGGGAATCGGGACAGGCCAACTATGGCTACACCTTC
CDR3: CASRESGQANYGYTF

D: NA
size: few
J: TRBJ1-5
V: TRBV6-1
DNA: TGTGCCAGCAGTGAATATGGCACTAGCAATCAGCCCCAGCATTTT
CDR3: CASSEYGTSNQPQHF

D: TRBD1
size: NA
J: TRBJ1-2
V: TRBV5-4
DNA: TGTGCCAGCAGCAGCGGGACAGGGGGCCTTTACTATGGCTACACCTTC
CDR3: CASSSGTGGLYYGYTF

D: NA
size: NA
J: TRBJ1-2
V: TRBV7-2
DNA: TGTGCCAGCAGCTTCAGCAGGGAATCCTCCGGCTACACCTTC
CDR3: CASSFSRESSGYTF

D: NA
size: few
J: TRBJ1-6
V: TRBV6-5
DNA: TGTGCCACCCGGAGGGGAAACTCCTATAATTCACCCCTCCACTTT
CDR3: CATRRGNSYNSPLHF

D: TRBD2
size: NA
J: TRBJ2-1
V: TRBV7-2
DNA: TGTGCCAGCAGCTTACAGGGCGGGGGGATATCCTACAATGAGCAGTTCTTC
CDR3: CASSLQGGGISYNEQFF

D: TRBD1
size: NA
J: TRBJ1-2
V: TRBV5-1
DNA: TGCGCCAGCAGCTTGCCGGGACAGGGAGTTTTAGCCAGGGCGCGTGGCTACACCTTC
CDR3: CASSLPGQGVLARARGYTF

D: NA
size: NA
J: TRBJ2-3
V: TRBV3-1/TRBV3-2
DNA: TGTGCCAGCAGCCAATCAGAAGACATTACCGATACGCAGTATTTT
CDR3: CASSQSEDITDTQYF

D: TRBD1
size: NA
J: TRBJ2-7
V: TRBV14
DNA: TGTGCCAGCAGCCAAGGGAGGGACAGGGACTACGAGCAGTACTTC
CDR3: CASSQGRDRDYEQYF

D: TRBD1
size: NA
J: TRBJ1-2
V: TRBV12-5
DNA: TGTGCTAGTGGTTTTCTTCGGGACAGGCCTTTGGGAGGCTACACCTTC
CDR3: CASGFLRDRPLGGYTF

D: NA
size: NA
J: TRBJ1-3
V: TRBV7-6
DNA: TGTGCCAGCAGCTTATCCGTGGGTAGCTCCGGTCGACGAAACACCATATATTTT
CDR3: CASSLSVGSSGRRNTIYF

D: NA
size: NA
J: TRBJ1-6
V: TRBV30
DNA: TGTGCCTGGGGACGGTATAATTCACCCCTCCACTTT
CDR3: CAWGRYNSPLHF

D: NA
size: NA
J: TRBJ2-7
V: TRBV5-6
DNA: TGTGCCAGCAGCTCCGACAGGAGATACGAGCAGTACTTC
CDR3: CASSSDRRYEQYF

D: NA
size: NA
J: TRBJ2-2
V: TRBV6-5
DNA: TGTGCCACCCGCAGGGCCGGAAACACCGGGGAGCTGTTTTTT
CDR3: CATRRAGNTGELFF

D: TRBD2
size: NA
J: TRBJ2-3
V: TRBV25-1
DNA: TGTGCCAGCAGTGAACGGCGGGGGGTGGCAGATACGCAGTATTTT
CDR3: CASSERRGVADTQYF

D: TRBD1
size: NA
J: TRBJ1-2
V: TRBV27
DNA: TGTGCCAGCAGTACACATGAATTACAGGGGTCTAACTATGGCTACACCTTC
CDR3: CASSTHELQGSNYGYTF

D: NA
size: NA
J: TRBJ2-6
V: TRBV6-5
DNA: TGTGCCGGGAAACGGGACTCTGGGGCCAACGTCCTGACTTTC
CDR3: CAGKRDSGANVLTF

D: TRBD2
size: NA
J: TRBJ2-7
V: TRBV6-2/TRBV6-3
DNA: TGTGCCAGCAGTTACCCCTCGGGACTAGTCTACGAGCAGTACTTC
CDR3: CASSYPSGLVYEQYF

D: TRBD1
size: NA
J: TRBJ1-5
V: TRBV4-2
DNA: TGTGCCAGCAGCCGGTACCACAGGGGAGGTAATCAGCCCCAGCATTTT
CDR3: CASSRYHRGGNQPQHF

D: NA
size: NA
J: TRBJ1-2
V: TRBV9
DNA: TGTGCCAGCAGCGTAGGTGACAGACCCCGATCTGGCTACACCTTC
CDR3: CASSVGDRPRSGYTF

D: NA
size: NA
J: TRBJ2-3
V: TRBV28
DNA: TGTGCCAGCAGTTTCGTAGAACTCGATAGCACAGATACGCAGTATTTT
CDR3: CASSFVELDSTDTQYF

D: TRBD1
size: NA
J: TRBJ2-1
V: TRBV7-7
DNA: TGTGCCAGCAGCAAAGACAGGGGCTGGCCTAATGAGCAGTTCTTC
CDR3: CASSKDRGWPNEQFF

D: TRBD1
size: NA
J: TRBJ1-2
V: TRBV9
DNA: TGTGCCAGCAGCGCACCCGGGACAGGGGGATATGGTGGCTACACCTTC
CDR3: CASSAPGTGGYGGYTF

D: NA
size: few
J: TRBJ1-2
V: TRBV21-1
DNA: TGTGCCAGCAGCCCGCGGGGCCGAGAGGACTATGGCTACACCTTC
CDR3: CASSPRGREDYGYTF

D: TRBD1
size: NA
J: TRBJ1-2
V: TRBV18
DNA: TGTGCCAGCTCACTAAAGGAGGGGGCCTATGGCTACACCTTC
CDR3: CASSLKEGAYGYTF